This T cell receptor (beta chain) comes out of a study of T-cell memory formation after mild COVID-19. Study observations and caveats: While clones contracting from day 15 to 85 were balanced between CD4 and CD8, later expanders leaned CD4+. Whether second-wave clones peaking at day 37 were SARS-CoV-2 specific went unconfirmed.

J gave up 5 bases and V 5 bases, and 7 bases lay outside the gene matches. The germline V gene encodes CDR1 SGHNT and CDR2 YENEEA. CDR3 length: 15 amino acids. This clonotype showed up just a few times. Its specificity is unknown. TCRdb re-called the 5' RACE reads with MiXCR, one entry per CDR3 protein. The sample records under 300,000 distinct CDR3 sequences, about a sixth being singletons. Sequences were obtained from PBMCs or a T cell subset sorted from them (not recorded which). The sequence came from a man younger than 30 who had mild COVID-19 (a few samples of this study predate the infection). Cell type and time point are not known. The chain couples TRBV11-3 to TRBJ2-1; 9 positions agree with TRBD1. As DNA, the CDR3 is TGTGCCAGCAGCCCCCGGGACAGGGATAACAATGAGCAGTTCTTC. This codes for CASSPRDRDNNEQFF.